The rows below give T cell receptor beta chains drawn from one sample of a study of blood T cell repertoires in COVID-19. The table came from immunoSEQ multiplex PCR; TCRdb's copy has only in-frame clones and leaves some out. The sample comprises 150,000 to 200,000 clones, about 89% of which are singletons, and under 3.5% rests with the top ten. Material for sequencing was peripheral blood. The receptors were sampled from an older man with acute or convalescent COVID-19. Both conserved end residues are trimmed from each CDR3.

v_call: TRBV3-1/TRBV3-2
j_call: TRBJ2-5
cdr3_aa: ASSQDVTRWETQY

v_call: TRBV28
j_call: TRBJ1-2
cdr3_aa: ASTKGAGANYGYT

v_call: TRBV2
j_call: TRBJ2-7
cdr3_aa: ASSGQPYEQY

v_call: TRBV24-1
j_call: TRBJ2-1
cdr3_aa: ATSDSLAGDYNEQF

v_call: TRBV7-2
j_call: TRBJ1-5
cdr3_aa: ASSLGAGAAGNQPQH

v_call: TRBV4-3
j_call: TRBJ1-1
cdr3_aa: ASSQDTGFTEAF

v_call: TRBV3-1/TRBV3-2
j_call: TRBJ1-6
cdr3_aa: ASSQRAGNSPLH

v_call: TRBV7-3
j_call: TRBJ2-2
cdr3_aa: ASSKQGPGELF

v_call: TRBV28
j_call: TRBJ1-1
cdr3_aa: ASSLPITEAF

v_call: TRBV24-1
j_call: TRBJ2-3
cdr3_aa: ATKGVGDTQY

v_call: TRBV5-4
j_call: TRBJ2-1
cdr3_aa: ATTSGRASGEQF

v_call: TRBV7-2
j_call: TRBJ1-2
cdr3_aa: ASSFQKNYGYT

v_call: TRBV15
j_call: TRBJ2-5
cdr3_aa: ATSRGMREGQETQY

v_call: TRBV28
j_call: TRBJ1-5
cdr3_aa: ASSPPIGMIAGQPQH

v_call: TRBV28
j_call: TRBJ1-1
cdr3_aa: ASRIRGGGITEAF

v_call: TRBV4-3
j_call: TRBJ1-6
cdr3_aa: ASSQDQYNSPLH

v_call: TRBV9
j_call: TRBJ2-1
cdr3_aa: APGAGERYNEQF

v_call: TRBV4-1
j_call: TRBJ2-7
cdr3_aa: ASSRQLAGASYEQY

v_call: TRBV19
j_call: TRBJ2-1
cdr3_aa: ASNPGLAAYNEQF